These T cell receptor beta chains were read from a single sample in a study of CD8 T cells in Susac syndrome. MiXCR, applied by TCRdb to the immunoSEQ multiplex PCR reads, yields one record per CDR3 protein. The repertoire has 95,000 to 150,000 distinct CDR3 sequences, roughly 95% of them found once; the top ten carry 0.11% to 0.15%. Sequencing was performed on CD4+ T cells from PBMCs. The receptors shown here come from a human donor with Susac syndrome. The CDR3 runs from the conserved cysteine through the conserved F or W. A D gene is named only where the DNA matches it firmly. Rows may omit the clone size; those that give it use once, few, many or a size class.

size	V	J	D	CDR3	DNA
.	TRBV29-1	TRBJ1-2	TRBD1	CSVLTGIKGYTF	TGCAGCGTTCTGACAGGGATTAAGGGCTACACCTTC
.	TRBV20-1	TRBJ2-3	.	CSARDGTKLTDTQYF	TGCAGTGCTAGAGACGGGACCAAACTCACAGATACGCAGTATTTT
.	TRBV12-3/TRBV12-4	TRBJ1-1	.	CASSLFGGEGEAFF	TGTGCCAGCAGTCTCTTCGGGGGGGAGGGTGAAGCTTTCTTT
once	TRBV20-1	TRBJ2-7	.	CSAVRGGSYEQYF	TGCAGTGCCGTGAGGGGGGGCTCCTACGAGCAGTACTTC
.	TRBV4-1	TRBJ2-5	.	CASSPPRAGRGETQYF	TGCGCCAGCAGCCCACCCCGGGCGGGGAGGGGGGAGACCCAGTACTTC
.	TRBV15	TRBJ1-2	TRBD1	CATSRTGGDYGYTF	TGTGCCACCAGCAGGACAGGGGGCGACTATGGCTACACCTTC
.	TRBV3-1	TRBJ1-2	.	CASSSETGRYGYTF	TGTGCCAGCAGTTCAGAAACGGGCCGCTATGGCTACACCTTC
.	TRBV7-2	TRBJ2-7	.	CASNLRGGGTYEQYF	TGTGCCAGCAACCTCAGAGGGGGGGGCACCTACGAGCAGTACTTC
.	TRBV6-1	TRBJ2-1	TRBD2	CASRSLAGEEKFF	TGTGCCAGCAGATCCCTAGCGGGAGAGGAGAAGTTCTTC
.	TRBV9	TRBJ1-2	.	CASSVDGGYTF	TGTGCCAGCAGCGTAGACGGTGGCTACACCTTC
.	TRBV4-2	TRBJ2-2	TRBD2	CASSQTLAAYTGELFF	TGTGCCAGCAGCCAGACACTAGCGGCCTACACCGGGGAGCTGTTTTTT
.	TRBV30	TRBJ2-7	.	CAWTQGTSPWEQYF	TGTGCCTGGACTCAGGGGACTTCGCCGTGGGAGCAGTACTTC
.	TRBV25-1	TRBJ2-1	.	CASNRPGTNEQFF	TGTGCCAGCAATCGGCCGGGGACCAATGAGCAGTTCTTC
.	TRBV12-3/TRBV12-4	TRBJ2-7	TRBD1	CASSRGTGLTSGEQYF	TGTGCCAGCAGCCGGGGGACAGGGTTGACCTCTGGCGAGCAGTACTTC
.	TRBV5-1	TRBJ1-1	TRBD1	CASSSTGEVILAFF	TGCGCCAGCAGCTCCACAGGGGAGGTGATTTTGGCTTTCTTT
.	TRBV12-3/TRBV12-4	TRBJ1-5	TRBD1	CASSAGQGNQPQHF	TGTGCCAGCAGTGCCGGACAGGGGAATCAGCCCCAGCATTTT
.	TRBV5-4	TRBJ2-3	.	CASSLDGTATDTQYF	TGTGCCAGCAGCTTGGATGGCACGGCGACAGATACGCAGTATTTT
.	TRBV20-1	TRBJ2-5	.	CSASPPYQETQYF	TGCAGTGCTAGTCCCCCGTACCAAGAGACCCAGTACTTC
.	TRBV20-1	TRBJ2-1	TRBD2	CSAREDEGLGYEQFF	TGCAGTGCTAGAGAGGACGAGGGACTAGGGTATGAGCAGTTCTTC
.	TRBV28	TRBJ2-7	.	CASSPPGAIYEQYF	TGTGCCAGCAGTCCGCCGGGGGCCATATACGAGCAGTACTTC
.	TRBV3-1	TRBJ1-2	.	CASSQHSDQGINYGYTF	TGTGCCAGCAGCCAACACAGCGACCAGGGGATTAACTATGGCTACACCTTC
.	TRBV19	TRBJ2-1	TRBD1	CASNPRPRQGNEQFF	TGTGCCAGTAACCCCCGACCGCGACAGGGCAATGAGCAGTTCTTC
once	TRBV28	TRBJ1-1	TRBD1	CASSNRQGPGDTEAFF	TGTGCCAGCAGCAATAGACAGGGACCGGGAGACACTGAAGCTTTCTTT
.	TRBV7-9	TRBJ1-2	.	CASSLVPGNGYTF	TGTGCCAGCAGTCTAGTGCCAGGGAATGGCTACACCTTC
.	TRBV30	TRBJ1-5	TRBD1	CAWSRGLPPQPQHF	TGTGCCTGGAGTAGGGGGCTCCCTCCCCAGCCCCAGCATTTT
.	TRBV7-2	TRBJ1-2	.	CASSPSRGIGGYTF	TGTGCCAGCAGCCCCTCAAGGGGCATCGGGGGCTACACCTTC
.	TRBV29-1	TRBJ1-4	.	CSVSIRANEKLFF	TGCAGCGTTTCGATACGGGCGAATGAAAAACTGTTTTTT
.	TRBV6-6	TRBJ2-6	.	CASTYRLTGANVLTF	TGTGCCAGCACCTACCGCTTGACGGGGGCCAACGTCCTGACTTTC
.	TRBV7-9	TRBJ2-7	.	CASSPGTAQYF	TGTGCCAGCAGCCCAGGGACGGCGCAGTACTTC
.	TRBV29-1	TRBJ2-3	TRBD1	CSVASRTGTGNTDTQYF	TGCAGCGTCGCGTCGCGGACCGGGACAGGGAACACAGATACGCAGTATTTT
.	TRBV5-1	TRBJ2-4	.	CASSFGTGAKNIQYF	TGCGCCAGCAGCTTTGGGACTGGAGCCAAAAACATTCAGTACTTC
.	TRBV7-9	TRBJ1-3	TRBD1	CASSPRTGGVDTIYF	TGTGCCAGCAGCCCCAGGACAGGGGGTGTAGACACCATATATTTT
.	TRBV11-2	TRBJ1-4	.	CASSLAYPGEKLFF	TGTGCCAGCAGCTTAGCCTACCCGGGTGAAAAACTGTTTTTT
.	TRBV3-1	TRBJ2-3	TRBD2	CASSQDRAGSRTQYF	TGTGCCAGCAGCCAAGATCGAGCGGGATCCCGGACGCAGTATTTT
.	TRBV6-6	TRBJ1-2	.	CASRRDGPDGYTF	TGTGCCAGCAGACGCGACGGTCCTGATGGCTACACCTTC
.	TRBV7-9	TRBJ2-1	TRBD2	CASSFSGRGDNEQFF	TGTGCCAGCAGCTTTAGCGGGAGGGGAGACAATGAGCAGTTCTTC
.	TRBV29-1	TRBJ2-7	.	CSVEGAYSYEQYF	TGCAGCGTTGAAGGGGCGTACTCCTACGAGCAGTACTTC
.	TRBV19	TRBJ2-1	.	CASSIAGGPPPSSSYNEQFF	TGTGCCAGTAGTATAGCGGGCGGGCCTCCCCCCTCGAGCTCCTACAATGAGCAGTTCTTC
.	TRBV6-2/TRBV6-3	TRBJ2-3	TRBD2	CASSVQGLPQYF	TGTGCCAGCAGTGTCCAGGGACTACCACAGTATTTT
.	TRBV4-2	TRBJ2-7	.	CASSQPQQAGNLYF	TGTGCCAGCAGCCAACCCCAGCAGGCCGGGAATCTGTACTTC
.	TRBV20-1	TRBJ1-1	.	CSARPRDNPNTEAFF	TGCAGTGCTAGACCCCGAGATAATCCGAACACTGAAGCTTTCTTT
.	TRBV2	TRBJ2-1	.	CASKTSSYNEQFF	TGTGCCAGCAAAACTAGCTCCTACAATGAGCAGTTCTTC
.	TRBV20-1	TRBJ1-5	.	CSASGGQSRDQPQHF	TGCAGTGCTAGTGGGGGTCAGTCTCGGGATCAGCCCCAGCATTTT
.	TRBV28	TRBJ2-7	TRBD1	CASSRGGQSYEQYF	TGTGCCAGCAGTCGAGGGGGACAGTCATACGAGCAGTACTTC
few	TRBV2	TRBJ1-1	.	CASSVGNTEAFF	TGTGCCAGCAGTGTCGGGAACACTGAAGCTTTCTTT
.	TRBV4-3	TRBJ2-5	TRBD1	CASSQAWDRTGETQYF	TGCGCCAGCAGCCAAGCCTGGGACAGGACGGGGGAGACCCAGTACTTC
.	TRBV29-1	TRBJ1-2	TRBD1	CSVTGNYGYTF	TGCAGCGTGACAGGGAACTATGGCTACACCTTC
.	TRBV27	TRBJ2-7	.	CASSQWGPTYEQYF	TGTGCCAGCAGCCAGTGGGGGCCTACCTACGAGCAGTACTTC
.	TRBV18	TRBJ1-2	.	CASSPTESRTNYGYTF	TGTGCCAGCTCACCGACGGAGAGTAGAACTAACTATGGCTACACCTTC
.	TRBV2	TRBJ2-5	.	CASGQVSETQYF	TGTGCCAGCGGGCAGGTCTCCGAGACCCAGTACTTC
.	TRBV28	TRBJ2-1	TRBD2	CASSPTSGRTYNEQFF	TGTGCCAGCAGTCCTACTAGCGGGAGGACCTACAATGAGCAGTTCTTC
.	TRBV7-2	TRBJ2-6	TRBD1	CASSSDTGAGANVLTF	TGTGCCAGCAGCTCAGATACAGGGGCCGGGGCCAACGTCCTGACTTTC
once	TRBV9	TRBJ1-1	TRBD1	CASSRNRGETEAFF	TGTGCCAGCAGTCGAAACAGGGGCGAGACTGAAGCTTTCTTT
once	TRBV30	TRBJ1-2	TRBD1	CAWSGGTGGGYTF	TGTGCCTGGAGTGGAGGGACAGGGGGCGGCTACACCTTC
.	TRBV28	TRBJ2-1	.	CATRLTSSNEQFF	TGTGCCACCAGACTTACTTCCTCCAATGAGCAGTTCTTC